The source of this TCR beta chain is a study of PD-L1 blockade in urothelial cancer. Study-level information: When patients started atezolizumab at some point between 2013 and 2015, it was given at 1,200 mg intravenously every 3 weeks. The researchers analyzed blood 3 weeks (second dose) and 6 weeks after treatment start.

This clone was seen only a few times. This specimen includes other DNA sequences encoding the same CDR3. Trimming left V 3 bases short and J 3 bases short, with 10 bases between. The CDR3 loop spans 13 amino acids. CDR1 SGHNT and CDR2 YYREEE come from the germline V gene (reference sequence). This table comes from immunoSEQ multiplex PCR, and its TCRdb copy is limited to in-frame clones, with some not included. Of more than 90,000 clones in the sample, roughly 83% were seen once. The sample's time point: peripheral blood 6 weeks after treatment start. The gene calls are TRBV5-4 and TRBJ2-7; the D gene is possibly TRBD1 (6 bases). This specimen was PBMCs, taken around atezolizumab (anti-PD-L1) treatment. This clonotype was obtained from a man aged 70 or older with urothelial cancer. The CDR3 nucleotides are TGTGCCAGCAGCTCAAACAGGGACTACGAGCAGTACTTC. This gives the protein CASSSNRDYEQYF.